The 32 T cell receptor beta chains below come from one sample, sequenced in a study of OX40 agonist ivuxolimab in advanced cancers. Repertoires were generated with immunoSEQ multiplex PCR, while TCRdb's copy carries only in-frame clones and drops some. Here the sample spans about 71,000 clones, about 81% being singletons. The sequencing here drew on CD4+ or CD8+ T cells sorted from blood, taken in a trial of the OX40 agonist ivuxolimab. The receptors here all came from an adult with an advanced solid tumor such as melanoma, head and neck, liver or kidney cancer.

The table lists this clone with a count of one. The gene calls are TRBV9 and TRBJ2-7; possibly TRBD2 for D (5 bases). Germline assignment: CDR1 SGDLS and CDR2 YYNGEE. The germline V and J ends were trimmed by 0 bases and 2 bases, with 12 bases remaining between them. This CDR3 is built from 15 residues. The CDR3 spells CASSVGVGDPYEQYF. CDR3 nucleotides: TGTGCCAGCAGCGTAGGGGTGGGAGACCCCTACGAGCAGTACTTC.

This CDR3 is CASSLGQANEQFF. The CDR3 nucleotides are TGCGCCAGCAGCTTAGGACAGGCTAATGAGCAGTTCTTC. The rearrangement uses TRBV5-1 and TRBJ2-1; 7 bases match TRBD1. Germline V gives CDR1 SGHRS, CDR2 YFSETQ. This CDR3 has 13 amino acids. The V and J ends lost 2 bases and 7 bases, in that order; junction bases with no gene match: 3.

The gene calls are TRBV14 and TRBJ2-7; 11 positions match TRBD1. The germline V gene encodes CDR1 SGHDN and CDR2 FVKESK. This CDR3 is 14 amino acids long. The V gene end was trimmed by 4 bases and the J gene end by 5 bases; junction bases not matched to a gene: 4. CDR3 amino acids: CASSPPGQGDEQYF. CDR3 coding DNA: TGTGCCAGCAGCCCCCCGGGACAGGGGGACGAGCAGTACTTC. The whole variable domain, filled in from reference TRBV14 and TRBJ2-7, reads EAGVTQFPSHSVIEKGQTVTLRCDPISGHDNLYWYRRVMGKEIKFLLHFVKESKQDESGMPNNRFLAERTGGTYSTLKVQPAELEDSGVYFCASSPPGQGDEQYFGPGTRLTVT.

This sequence joins TRBV6-5 and TRBJ2-3; either TRBD1 or TRBD2 may supply D (5 bases each). Trimming took off 7 bases at V and 0 bases at J, with 11 bases between the two ends. This CDR3 is built from 14 residues. Per germline, CDR1 MNHEY and CDR2 SVGAGI. The CDR3 bases are TGTGCCAGCAAACTAGGGGCTAGCACAGATACGCAGTATTTT. This codes for CASKLGASTDTQYF.

The chain has TRBV5-1 and TRBJ1-6; possible D gene TRBD1, 6 bases. Deletions cut 3 bases from V and 9 bases from J, with 13 bases between. This CDR3 has 14 amino acids. In germline, CDR1 is SGHRS, CDR2 YFSETQ. The CDR3 region has the DNA TGCGCCAGCAGCTCCCAGGGGCCTCTTTCACCCCTCCACTTT. Its translation: CASSSQGPLSPLHF.

The J gene is TRBJ2-5, the V gene TRBV19; the match to TRBD2 covers 12 bases. Germline lookup yields CDR1 LNHDA and CDR2 SQIVND (reference sequence). With 5 bases clipped from V and 7 bases from J, the junction kept 8 bases outside the gene matches. This CDR3 has 15 residues. The CDR3 DNA reads as TGTGCCAGTAGTCGGACTAGCGGGGATCGCGGGACCCAGTACTTC. This gives the protein CASSRTSGDRGTQYF.

The chain uses TRBV4-2 and TRBJ2-7, with 7 bases fitting TRBD1. The J segment lost 2 bases and the V segment lost 2 bases, leaving 6 bases of the junction unmatched. This CDR3 spans 15 amino acids. Germline V gene lookup returns CDR1 LGHNA and CDR2 YNFKEQ. The CDR3 protein is CASSQNRDSTYEQYF. The CDR3 DNA follows: TGTGCCAGCAGCCAAAACCGGGACAGCACCTACGAGCAGTACTTC.

The chain uses TRBV7-3 and TRBJ2-7, with D possibly being TRBD1 (5 bases). V lost 6 bases and J 3 bases, leaving 15 bases between the germline ends. Germline V gives CDR1 SGHTA, CDR2 FQGTGA. This CDR3 region has 14 residues. The CDR3 coding sequence is TGTGCCAGCAGTCCCGAAGGGGCCCACTACGAGCAGTACTTC. Its translation is CASSPEGAHYEQYF. The complete variable domain, with remaining parts taken from reference TRBV7-3 and TRBJ2-7, reads GAGVSQTPSNKVTEKGKYVELRCDPISGHTALYWYRQSLGQGPEFLIYFQGTGAADDSGLPNDRFFAVRPEGSVSTLKIQRTERGDSAVYLCASSPEGAHYEQYFGPGTRLTVT.

The chain links TRBV5-2 to TRBJ2-6; the D segment call TRBD1 is taken from the table without a DNA check. TRBV5-2 is noted as a pseudogene. This CDR3 is 16 amino acids long. CDR3: CASSQDTGGGANVLTF. The CDR3, as DNA: TGTGCCAGCAGCCAAGATACAGGGGGAGGGGCCAACGTCCTGACTTTC.

The chain recombines TRBV6-5 with TRBJ2-1; D unresolved. The ends were cut back, 2 bases at V and 4 bases at J, with 9 bases in the middle. Germline V gene lookup returns CDR1 MNHEY and CDR2 SVGAGI. This CDR3 contains 14 residues. The CDR3, as DNA: TGTGCCAGCAGTTACACCCAGGAATACAATGAGCAGTTCTTC. Its translation is CASSYTQEYNEQFF.

V gene TRBV25-1 combines with J gene TRBJ2-7; 7 positions agree with TRBD1. V was clipped by 4 bases and J by 3 bases; unmatched bases: 0. The CDR3 is 12 residues long. The germline V gene encodes CDR1 MGHDK and CDR2 SYGVNS. CDR3 DNA sequence: TGTGCCAGCAGTGGGGACAGCTACGAGCAGTACTTC. This translates into CASSGDSYEQYF.

This clone was recorded a few times. The chain carries TRBV19 and TRBJ1-2; possible D gene TRBD1, 6 bases. The CDR3 spans 12 residues. Per the germline V gene, CDR1 is LNHDA and CDR2 is SQIVND (reference sequence). V dropped 10 bases and J dropped 9 bases, with 18 bases sitting between them. CDR3 sequence: CATGAQRESYTF. The CDR3, as DNA: TGTGCCACAGGGGCACAGAGAGAGAGCTACACCTTC.

Here the CDR3 DNA reads TGTGCCAGCAGATCGGGAGGGTCCTCCTACGAGCAGTACTTC. Protein: CASRSGGSSYEQYF. The rearrangement joins TRBV27 to TRBJ2-7; 8 bases are shared with TRBD2. V was clipped by 6 bases and J by 0 bases; unmatched bases: 4. This CDR3 region has 14 residues. Germline V gene sequence: CDR1 MNHEY, CDR2 SMNVEV (reference sequence).

The chain uses TRBV18 and TRBJ2-2; D perhaps matches TRBD1 (6 bases). Germline loops: CDR1 KGHSH, CDR2 LQKENI. V dropped 0 bases and J dropped 4 bases, with 9 bases sitting between them. The CDR3 length is 15 residues. CDR3 in amino acids: CASSPPIGGTGELFF. The CDR3 region has the DNA TGTGCCAGCTCACCACCGATAGGGGGCACCGGGGAGCTGTTTTTT.

V is TRBV9 and J is TRBJ2-2; unclear D gene. The CDR3 is 15 residues long. V was shortened by 2 bases and J by 5 bases, with 13 bases between the two germline ends. The germline V gene encodes CDR1 SGDLS and CDR2 YYNGEE. The CDR3 DNA sequence: TGTGCCAGCAGCGTTACGGACGCAAGGACCGGGGAGCTGTTTTTT. This translates into CASSVTDARTGELFF.

This clone was found once. The chain uses TRBV15 and TRBJ2-7; D tentatively reads TRBD1 or TRBD2 (5 bases each). Germline V gene sequence: CDR1 LNHNV, CDR2 YYDKDF (reference sequence). V lost 0 bases, J lost 4 bases, and 7 bases lay in between. The CDR3 runs 13 residues. Here the CDR3 DNA reads TGTGCCACCAGCAGAGACAGGGAGTACGAGCAGTACTTC. Translation: CATSRDREYEQYF.

The V gene is TRBV5-1, the J gene TRBJ1-1; possibly TRBD1 for D (6 bases). The V end was cut by 7 bases, the J end by 0 bases, with 19 bases between. The CDR3 has 16 residues. Looked up from germline, CDR1 is SGHRS and CDR2 is YFSETQ. CDR3 sequence: CASSPAGASLNTEAFF. The CDR3 nucleotides are TGCGCCAGCTCACCGGCGGGGGCGTCTTTGAACACTGAAGCTTTCTTT.

The chain joins TRBV7-3 to TRBJ2-7; 10 bases line up with TRBD2. The J segment lost 6 bases and the V segment lost 2 bases, leaving 1 base of the junction unmatched. Germline V CDR1 and CDR2: SGHTA, FQGTGA. This CDR3 is 13 amino acids long. This chain's CDR3 is CASSLLAGVEQYF. CDR3 nucleotides: TGTGCCAGCAGCTTACTAGCGGGAGTCGAGCAGTACTTC.

The V gene is TRBV2, the J gene TRBJ2-6; D is perhaps TRBD2 (6 bases). The germline V gene encodes CDR1 SNHLY and CDR2 FYNNEI. The CDR3 runs to 15 residues. The V gene lost 3 bases and the J gene lost 4 bases, with 10 bases spanning the gap. The CDR3 DNA follows: TGTGCCAGCAGTGACGGAGGGCGCGGGGCCAACGTCCTGACTTTC. Translation gives CASSDGGRGANVLTF.

This chain joins TRBV5-1 and TRBJ2-7; D is undetermined. The CDR3 is 13 amino acids. Looked up from germline, CDR1 is SGHRS and CDR2 is YFSETQ. Trimming shortened V by 0 bases and J by 6 bases, and 10 bases separated the two germline ends. This CDR3 reads CASSLDTGGEQYF. The CDR3 DNA is TGCGCCAGCAGCTTGGATACGGGCGGCGAGCAGTACTTC.

The rearrangement links TRBV7-6 to TRBJ2-5, with 7 bases lining up with TRBD2. J lost 5 bases, V lost 3 bases, and 9 bases had no gene match. Germline V gives CDR1 SGHVS, CDR2 FNYEAQ. The CDR3 sequence is 15 residues long. CDR3 sequence reads: CASSFYAGVSETQYF. CDR3 DNA sequence: TGTGCCAGCAGCTTTTACGCGGGAGTTAGTGAGACCCAGTACTTC.

V and J are TRBV5-1 and TRBJ1-4, with TRBD1 matching 9 bases. Per the germline V gene, CDR1 is SGHRS and CDR2 is YFSETQ. The CDR3 consists of 14 residues. Losses at the gene ends were 3 bases for V and 7 bases for J; bases not matched to a gene: 4. The CDR3 bases are TGCGCCAGCAGCTGGGGGACAGGGAGTGAAAAACTGTTTTTT. Protein product: CASSWGTGSEKLFF. Based on the CDR3 plus reference TRBV5-1 and TRBJ1-4, the full variable domain is KAGVTQTPRYLIKTRGQQVTLSCSPISGHRSVSWYQQTPGQGLQFLFEYFSETQRNKGNFPGRFSGRQFSNSRSEMNVSTLELGDSALYLCASSWGTGSEKLFFGSGTQLSVL.

This clone was recorded a few times. This chain connects TRBV7-9 to TRBJ1-4; no clear D gene. Germline CDR1 SEHNR, CDR2 FQNEAQ (reference sequence). The CDR3 has 16 amino acids. V lost 5 bases, J lost 7 bases, and 20 bases lay in between. CDR3 loop: CASSLITGSNTEKLFF. The CDR3 DNA sequence: TGTGCCAGCAGCCTGATAACCGGGAGCAACACTGAAAAACTGTTTTTT.

The chain is built from TRBV15 and TRBJ1-1; no definite D call. V was trimmed by 0 bases and J by 6 bases, leaving 14 bases between them. Per the germline V gene, CDR1 is LNHNV and CDR2 is YYDKDF (reference sequence). The CDR3 is 15 residues long. Written as DNA, the CDR3 is TGTGCCACCAGCAGAGAGACATCGGGAGTCTCTGAAGCTTTCTTT. This translates into CATSRETSGVSEAFF.

This chain links TRBV6-6 with TRBJ2-2; 7 bases are a match to TRBD2. Germline V gene data show CDR1 as MNHNY and CDR2 as SVGAGI (reference sequence). The CDR3 has 16 residues. The junction had 9 bases not matched to a gene; V was cut back by 1 base and J by 7 bases. The CDR3 sequence is CASSYWSGGQNGELFF. CDR3 coding DNA: TGTGCCAGCAGTTACTGGTCGGGAGGTCAGAACGGGGAGCTGTTTTTT.

The V gene is TRBV2, the J gene TRBJ1-5, with D possibly TRBD1 on 5 matching bases. This CDR3 has 13 amino acids. The V gene lost 7 bases and the J gene lost 4 bases, with 11 bases spanning the gap. Per germline, CDR1 SNHLY and CDR2 FYNNEI. In DNA, the CDR3 is TGTGCCAGCATACAGGCCCTTAATCAGCCCCAGCATTTT. This codes for CASIQALNQPQHF.

This sequence joins TRBV5-1 and TRBJ2-2; no clear D gene. V lost 4 bases, J lost 0 bases, and 10 bases lay in between. Per germline, CDR1 SGHRS and CDR2 YFSETQ. This CDR3 comprises 15 residues. The CDR3 sequence is CASSQSRANTGELFF. CDR3 DNA sequence: TGCGCCAGCAGCCAGAGTAGGGCGAACACCGGGGAGCTGTTTTTT.

CDR3 bases: TGTGCCTGGGGAAAAGGGACTAGCGGGACCCAACAAGAGACCCAGTACTTC. Its protein product is CAWGKGTSGTQQETQYF. The V gene is TRBV30, the J gene TRBJ2-5, with 13 bases that match TRBD2. Germline V gives CDR1 GTSNPN, CDR2 SVGIG (reference sequence). The ends lost 5 bases at V and 2 bases at J; junction bases unmatched: 11. CDR3 length: 17 amino acids. The full variable domain, its missing parts supplied by reference TRBV30 and TRBJ2-5, is SQTIHQWPATLVQPVGSPLSLECTVEGTSNPNLYWYRQAAGRGLQLLFYSVGIGQISSEVPQNLSASRPQDRQFILSSKKLLLSDSGFYLCAWGKGTSGTQQETQYFGPGTRLLVL.

The chain has TRBV18 and TRBJ2-5, with D uncertain. From germline, CDR1 is KGHSH and CDR2 LQKENI. The CDR3 is 12 amino acids. The germline V and J ends were trimmed by 2 bases and 2 bases, with 3 bases remaining between them. The CDR3 protein is CASSPKQETQYF. In DNA form, the CDR3 reads TGTGCCAGCTCACCAAAACAAGAGACCCAGTACTTC.

This clone appeared once. V is TRBV5-4 and J is TRBJ1-1, with 10 bases fitting TRBD1. V lost 5 bases, J lost 3 bases, and 1 base stayed unmatched. The CDR3 has 13 amino acids. Germline CDR1 is SGHNT and CDR2 is YYREEE (reference sequence). As DNA, the CDR3 is TGTGCCAGCAGGGGGACAGGGGACACTGAAGCTTTCTTT. This codes for CASRGTGDTEAFF.

This chain uses TRBV18 with TRBJ2-2; 11 nucleotides line up with TRBD1. This CDR3 has 15 residues. Germline trimming cut 8 bases from V and 0 bases from J; bases unmatched to any gene: 2. Germline V gives CDR1 KGHSH, CDR2 LQKENI. In DNA form, the CDR3 reads TGTGCCAGCCCGGGACAGGGGGCGAACACCGGGGAGCTGTTTTTT. Translation: CASPGQGANTGELFF.

This clone was picked up a small number of times. V is TRBV10-2 and J is TRBJ2-5; D possibly corresponds to TRBD2 (6 bases). Germline V CDR1 and CDR2: WSHSY, SAAADI. There are 14 residues in the CDR3. V gave up 5 bases and J gave up 5 bases, with 15 bases separating them. The CDR3 sequence is CASSPGGSAETQYF. CDR3 in DNA: TGCGCCAGCAGTCCCGGGGGTAGTGCGGAGACCCAGTACTTC.